The clone carrying this T cell receptor beta chain was seen only a few times. Its antigen remains unidentified. This sample was taken from a study of shared clonotypes between healthy human individuals. Study results and caveats: Relative to clonotypes present in all four donors, those not shared had lower generation probabilities.

The CDR3 consists of 15 residues. Each donor was a Caucasian adult residing in Nashville, Tennessee. CD4+ cells were split into CD45RA+ naive and CD45RA-negative memory subsets. Measured with immunoSEQ multiplex PCR; TCRdb has only the in-frame clones, and not every one. Among more than 900,000 clones, 70% to 80% were seen once, and the ten largest hold more than 0.55%. The origin of this receptor is a man aged 18 to 35 in good health. Some clones in this sample may be carry-over from other donors' samples. V usage is TRBV12-2 and J usage is TRBJ1-2; the table's D gene call, TRBD1, was not cross checked with the DNA. TRBV12-2 is deemed a pseudogene. Sequencing was performed on memory CD4+ T cells from PBMCs. Stated subset: CD45RA-negative fraction. The chain's CDR3 is CASRLDRWGDYGYTF. In DNA form, the CDR3 reads TGTGCAAGTCGCTTGGACAGGTGGGGTGACTATGGCTACACCTTC.